Shown below are 9 T cell receptor beta chains from a single sample sequenced in a study of T-cell reconstitution after alpha-beta-depleted transplantation in children. Construction of the TCRbeta library involved unique molecular identifiers. TCRdb reanalysed the PCR reads using MiXCR and keeps one entry per CDR3 protein. The table has more than 200,000 distinct CDR3 sequences, about 25% seen once; the top ten hold about 2.6%. Sequenced here: PBMCs, sampled before TCRalphabeta/CD19-depleted stem cell transplant. The receptor source for this set is a girl aged 2-10 years with Fanconi anemia, due to receive a stem cell transplant.

The table lists this clonotype with a few counts. The rearrangement joins TRBV20-1 to TRBJ2-7, with D maybe TRBD2 (5 bases). V was shortened by 1 base and J by 0 bases, with 16 bases between the two germline ends. CDR1 DFQATT and CDR2 SNEGSKA come from the germline V gene (reference sequence). This CDR3 region has 16 residues. CDR3 in DNA: TGCAGTGCTAGAGCTCACCTGGACTTGCCCTCCTACGAGCAGTACTTC. This codes for CSARAHLDLPSYEQYF.

The genes are TRBV6-5 and TRBJ2-2; TRBD2 aligns across 9 bases. V trimming: 5 bases; J trimming: 1 base; junction bases outside the gene matches: 5. Germline CDR1 and CDR2: MNHEY and SVGAGI. CDR3 length: 16 amino acids. The chain's CDR3 is CASSRGTSLNTGELFF. CDR3 nucleotides: TGTGCCAGCAGTAGAGGGACTAGCCTGAACACCGGGGAGCTGTTTTTT.

The genes are TRBV6-1 and TRBJ2-6, with D tentatively TRBD1 (6 bases). Between the trimmed V and J ends, which lost 5 bases and 4 bases, there was a span of 12 bases. The germline V gene encodes CDR1 MNHNS and CDR2 SASEGT. The CDR3 is made up of 15 amino acids. The CDR3 sequence: CASSLPGTGANVLTF. CDR3 nucleotides: TGTGCCAGCAGTCTCCCAGGGACAGGGGCCAACGTCCTGACTTTC.

This clonotype occurred many times. The chain uses TRBV20-1 and TRBJ2-7; D is unresolved. V lost 4 bases and J 0 bases, leaving 13 bases between the germline ends. The CDR3 loop spans 14 amino acids. The V gene's germline CDR1 is DFQATT and CDR2 SNEGSKA (reference sequence). DNA for the CDR3: TGCAGTGCTACGTATCGACGTAGCTCCTACGAGCAGTACTTC. It is translated as CSATYRRSSYEQYF.

This clonotype was counted ten times or more. This sequence joins TRBV28 and TRBJ2-5, with D hard to call. Germline V CDR1 and CDR2: MDHEN, SYDVKM. With 6 bases removed from V and 5 bases from J, the gap between germline ends came to 16 bases. CDR3 size: 14 residues. The CDR3 coding sequence is TGTGCCAGCAGGCCCCGGACGGGCAGGGAGACCCAGTACTTC. Encoded protein: CASRPRTGRETQYF.

The CDR3 coding sequence is TGTGCCAGCAGCTTAGAGACTACCAATGAGCAGTTCTTC. The encoded protein is CASSLETTNEQFF. The gene calls are TRBV7-3 and TRBJ2-1, with D perhaps TRBD2 (5 bases). Germline V lookup: CDR1 SGHTA, CDR2 FQGTGA. V lost 2 bases and J lost 6, with 8 bases in between. This CDR3 contains 13 residues.

The chain couples TRBV29-1 to TRBJ1-6; TRBD1 is a possible D gene (6 bases). Germline V CDR1 and CDR2: SQVTM, ANQGSEA. This CDR3 contains 12 residues. The ends were cut back, 5 bases at V and 13 bases at J, with 15 bases in the middle. This chain's CDR3 is CSVYQGTGPLHF. Written as DNA, the CDR3 is TGCAGCGTTTACCAGGGGACGGGGCCCCTCCACTTT. The full variable domain, completed using reference TRBV29-1 and TRBJ1-6, is SAVISQKPSRDICQRGTSLTIQCQVDSQVTMMFWYRQQPGQSLTLIATANQGSEATYESGFVIDKFPISRPNLTFSTLTVSNMSPEDSSIYLCSVYQGTGPLHFGNGTRLTVT.

This clonotype was recorded at least ten times. This chain joins TRBV29-1 and TRBJ2-5; the D is unclear. The CDR3 totals 12 residues. Germline V gives CDR1 SQVTM, CDR2 ANQGSEA. V lost 4 bases and J lost 4, with 10 bases in between. Written as DNA, the CDR3 is TGCAGCGTTGTGATAGATTTAGAGACCCAGTACTTC. Protein: CSVVIDLETQYF.

The J gene is TRBJ2-7, the V gene TRBV20-1, with 7 bases matching TRBD2. This CDR3 comprises 14 residues. With 4 bases clipped from V and 2 bases from J, the junction kept 8 bases outside the gene matches. Germline values: CDR1 DFQATT, CDR2 SNEGSKA (reference sequence). In DNA, the CDR3 is TGCAGTGCTACCCTTCTGGCGGGAGCCTACGAGCAGTACTTC. This codes for CSATLLAGAYEQYF.